These 11 T cell receptor beta chains originate from one sample sequenced in a study of blood T cell repertoires in COVID-19. The protocol was immunoSEQ multiplex PCR, while the TCRdb copy is restricted to in-frame clones and leaves out a portion. The profile shows about 170,000 clones, more than 65% of them singletons. Sample: peripheral blood. These receptors all stem from a man between 65 and 80 years old with active or convalescent COVID-19.

The chain is built from TRBV7-8 and TRBJ1-1, with unresolved D. The CDR3 sequence is 13 residues long. Germline values: CDR1 SGHVS, CDR2 FQNEAQ. V was clipped by 6 bases and J by 3 bases, with 11 bases between them. The DNA for the CDR3 is TGTGCCAGCAGTTTTAAGAGGGACACTGAAGCTTTCTTT. It is translated as CASSFKRDTEAFF.

The V and J genes are TRBV6-6 and TRBJ1-3, with D perhaps matching TRBD1 (6 bases). V lost 5 bases, J lost 0 bases, and 14 bases lay in between. This CDR3 is 16 amino acids long. In germline, CDR1 is MNHNY, CDR2 SVGAGI (reference sequence). CDR3 sequence reads: CASSLRGTSSGNTIYF. Here the CDR3 DNA reads TGTGCCAGCAGTCTACGAGGGACATCCTCTGGAAACACCATATATTTT.

This clone has a handful of counts. The chain is built from TRBV19 and TRBJ1-1; D not certain. V gave up 4 bases and J gave up 2 bases, with 11 bases separating them. The germline gives CDR1 LNHDA, CDR2 SQIVND (reference sequence). The CDR3 runs to 14 residues. CDR3 DNA sequence: TGTGCCAGTAGTACCTTCGGGATTAACACTGAAGCTTTCTTT. Amino acids: CASSTFGINTEAFF.

The rearrangement links TRBV11-2 to TRBJ2-2, with 7 bases fitting TRBD1. V was pared by 3 bases and J by 6 bases, with 13 bases of the junction left unmatched. Germline V gene lookup returns CDR1 SGHAT and CDR2 FQNNGV. The CDR3 sequence is 17 residues long. The CDR3 loop is CASSFSSKGARAGELFF. The CDR3 DNA reads TGTGCCAGCAGCTTCTCCTCCAAGGGGGCAAGGGCCGGGGAGCTGTTTTTT.

The rearrangement joins TRBV6-6 to TRBJ2-2; TRBD1 might be the D (6 bases). The length of the CDR3 is 15 residues. Between the trimmed V and J ends, which lost 2 bases and 2 bases, there was a span of 9 bases. Germline V gene lookup returns CDR1 MNHNY and CDR2 SVGAGI (reference sequence). The CDR3 sequence: CASSYGGQNTGELFF. The CDR3 DNA follows: TGTGCCAGCAGTTACGGGGGCCAAAACACCGGGGAGCTGTTTTTT.

CDR3 region: CATRQGLTDTQYF. CDR3 DNA: TGTGCCACCAGACAGGGGTTGACAGATACGCAGTATTTT. V usage is TRBV24-1 and J usage is TRBJ2-3, with 7 bases that match TRBD1. J was trimmed by 3 bases and V by 7 bases; bases with no gene match: 3. Germline CDR1 KGHDR, CDR2 SFDVKD. This CDR3 has 13 residues.

The rearrangement joins TRBV3-1 (or the pseudogene TRBV3-2) to TRBJ2-1, with 12 positions matching TRBD1. Germline-derived CDR1 and CDR2 are LGHDT and YNNKEL (reference sequence). The CDR3 extends over 15 amino acids. V trimming: 2 bases; J trimming: 8 bases; junction bases outside the gene matches: 4. Written as DNA, the CDR3 is TGTGCCAGCAGCCAATCCGGGACAGGGGGCCATGAGCAGTTCTTC. It is translated as CASSQSGTGGHEQFF.

The chain is built from TRBV7-3 and TRBJ2-3; 11 bases align to TRBD2. The CDR3 spans 16 residues. V lost 4 bases and J lost 3; bases outside the gene matches: 6. From germline, CDR1 is SGHTA and CDR2 FQGTGA. CDR3 protein: CASSSPSGRRTDTQYF. CDR3 DNA sequence: TGTGCCAGCAGCTCCCCTAGCGGGAGGCGGACAGATACGCAGTATTTT.

The gene calls are TRBV28 and TRBJ2-5, with D possibly TRBD1 on 6 matching bases. The CDR3 totals 14 residues. The V end lost 3 bases, the J end lost 0 bases, and 8 bases lay between the germline ends. Per germline, CDR1 MDHEN and CDR2 SYDVKM. The CDR3 DNA reads TGTGCCAGCAGTTTTCAGGGGAACCAAGAGACCCAGTACTTC. Its translation: CASSFQGNQETQYF.

The V gene is TRBV27, the J gene TRBJ2-5, with TRBD2 matching over 11 bases. After removal of 1 base from V and 5 bases from J, the junction contained 12 bases not matched to a gene. Germline V gene sequence: CDR1 MNHEY, CDR2 SMNVEV (reference sequence). This CDR3 is built from 18 residues. DNA for the CDR3: TGTGCCAGCAGTTTATTGGGCCCAAGACTAGCGGGGATGGAGACCCAGTACTTC. It translates to CASSLLGPRLAGMETQYF.

This clone has just one count. The genes are TRBV7-9 and TRBJ2-1; the D gene is possibly TRBD1 (6 bases). CDR3 length: 14 residues. V was clipped by 10 bases and J by 5 bases, with 18 bases between them. Germline lookup yields CDR1 SEHNR and CDR2 FQNEAQ (reference sequence). CDR3 protein: CATIRGGQDNEQFF. The CDR3 coding sequence is TGTGCCACCATCCGTGGGGGCCAGGACAATGAGCAGTTCTTC.